The entry below gives a single TCR beta chain sequence along with its context. This sample is part of a study of patients and donors after allogeneic stem cell transplantation. Trimming took 2 bases from V and 7 from J, leaving 6 bases between them. CDR3 length: 12 amino acids. TCRdb analysed the RT-PCR reads with MiXCR anew, one entry per CDR3 protein. The repertoire holds 400,000 to 450,000 distinct CDR3 sequences, with around 15% as singletons. Material: blood, either unsorted or a sorted T cell fraction (not recorded which). The rearrangement joins TRBV12-3 or TRBV12-4 to TRBJ1-5; D unclear. The receptor's source is a human donor who was either an allogeneic HSCT recipient or a stem cell or donor lymphocyte infusion donor (not recorded which). It is not recorded whose cells these are; they may come from a transplant donor. CDR3 amino acids: CASSLSGQPQHF. CDR3 nucleotide sequence: TGTGCCAGCAGTTTAAGTGGGCAGCCCCAGCATTTT.